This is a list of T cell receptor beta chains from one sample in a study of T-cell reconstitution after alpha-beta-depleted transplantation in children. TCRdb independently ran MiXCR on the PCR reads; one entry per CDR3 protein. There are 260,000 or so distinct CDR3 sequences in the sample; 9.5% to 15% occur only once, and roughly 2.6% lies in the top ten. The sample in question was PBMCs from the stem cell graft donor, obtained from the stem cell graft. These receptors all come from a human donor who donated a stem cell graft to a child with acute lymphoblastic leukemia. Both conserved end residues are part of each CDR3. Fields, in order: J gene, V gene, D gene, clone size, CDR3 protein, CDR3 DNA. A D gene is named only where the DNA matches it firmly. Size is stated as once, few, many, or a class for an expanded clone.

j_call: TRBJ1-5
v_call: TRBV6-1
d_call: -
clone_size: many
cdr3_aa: CASSEALGNQPQHF
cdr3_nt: TGTGCCAGCAGTGAAGCGCTGGGCAATCAGCCCCAGCATTTT

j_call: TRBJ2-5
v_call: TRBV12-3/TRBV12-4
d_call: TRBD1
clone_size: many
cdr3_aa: CASSRRTGPGSEETQYF
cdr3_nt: TGTGCCAGCAGTCGGAGGACAGGGCCCGGGAGTGAAGAGACCCAGTACTTC

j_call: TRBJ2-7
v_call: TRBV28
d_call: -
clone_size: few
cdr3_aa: CASSPTLRIGGRAYEQYF
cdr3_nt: TGTGCCAGCAGCCCTACGCTCAGGATTGGGGGGCGGGCCTACGAGCAGTACTTC

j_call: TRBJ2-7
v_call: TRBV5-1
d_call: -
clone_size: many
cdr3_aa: CASSLSHNMGAYEQYF
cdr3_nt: TGCGCCAGCAGCTTGTCCCACAACATGGGAGCTTACGAGCAGTACTTC

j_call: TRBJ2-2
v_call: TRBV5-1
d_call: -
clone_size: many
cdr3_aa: CASSLAKESVLTGELFF
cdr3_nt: TGCGCCAGCAGCTTGGCCAAGGAGTCAGTTCTCACCGGGGAGCTGTTTTTT

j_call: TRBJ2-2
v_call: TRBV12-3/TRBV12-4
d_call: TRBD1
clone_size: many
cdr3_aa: CASKQGQGAAGELFF
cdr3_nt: TGTGCCAGTAAACAAGGACAGGGGGCGGCGGGGGAGCTGTTTTTT

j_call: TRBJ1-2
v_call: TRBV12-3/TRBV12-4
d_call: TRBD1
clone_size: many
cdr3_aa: CASRGTGGYGYTF
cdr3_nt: TGTGCCAGCAGGGGGACAGGGGGCTATGGCTACACCTTC

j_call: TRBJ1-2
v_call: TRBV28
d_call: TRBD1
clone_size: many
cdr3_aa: CASSATLTGGGYTF
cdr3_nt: TGTGCCAGCAGTGCTACCTTGACAGGGGGTGGCTACACCTTC

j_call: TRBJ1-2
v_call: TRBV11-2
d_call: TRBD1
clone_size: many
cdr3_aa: CASRSDRVGYTF
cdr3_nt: TGTGCCAGCAGATCTGACAGGGTTGGCTACACCTTC

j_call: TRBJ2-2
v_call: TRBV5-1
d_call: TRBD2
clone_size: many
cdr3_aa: CASSAKTGLAVVNTGELFF
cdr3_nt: TGCGCCAGCAGCGCCAAAACGGGACTAGCGGTAGTCAACACCGGGGAGCTGTTTTTT

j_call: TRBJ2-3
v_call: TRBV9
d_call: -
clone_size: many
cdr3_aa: CASSVRREGNADTQYF
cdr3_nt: TGTGCCAGCAGCGTCAGACGGGAAGGGAACGCAGATACGCAGTATTTT

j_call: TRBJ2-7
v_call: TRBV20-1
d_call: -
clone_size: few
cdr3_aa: CSHIYLGGYEQYF
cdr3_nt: TGCAGCCATATCTACCTAGGGGGGTACGAGCAGTACTTC

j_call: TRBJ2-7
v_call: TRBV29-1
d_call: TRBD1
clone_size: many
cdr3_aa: CSVGGQGDSPYEQYF
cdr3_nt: TGCAGCGTCGGCGGACAGGGGGATTCACCCTACGAGCAGTACTTC

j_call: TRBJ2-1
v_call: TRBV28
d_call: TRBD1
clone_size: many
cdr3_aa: CASRTGLVEQFF
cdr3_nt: TGTGCCAGCAGGACAGGGTTAGTTGAGCAGTTCTTC

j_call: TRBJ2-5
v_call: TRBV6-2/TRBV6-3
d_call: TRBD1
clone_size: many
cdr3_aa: CATGDRVRETQYF
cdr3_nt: TGTGCCACGGGGGACAGGGTAAGAGAGACCCAGTACTTC

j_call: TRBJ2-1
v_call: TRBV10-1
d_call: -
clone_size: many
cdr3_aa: CASSAGERGYNEQFF
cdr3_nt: TGCGCCAGCAGTGCAGGGGAGAGGGGGTACAATGAGCAGTTCTTC

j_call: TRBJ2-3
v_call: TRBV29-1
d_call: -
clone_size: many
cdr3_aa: CSVEPNTDTQYF
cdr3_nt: TGCAGCGTTGAACCAAACACAGATACGCAGTATTTT

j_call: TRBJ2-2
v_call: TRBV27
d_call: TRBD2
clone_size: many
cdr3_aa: CASSLSQVLTSSRTGELFF
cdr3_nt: TGTGCCAGCAGTTTATCTCAGGTGTTGACTAGCAGCAGAACCGGGGAGCTGTTTTTT

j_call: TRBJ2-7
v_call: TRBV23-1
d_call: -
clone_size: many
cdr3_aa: CASSQMTGYHF
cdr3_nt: TGCGCCAGCAGTCAAATGACAGGTTATCACTTC

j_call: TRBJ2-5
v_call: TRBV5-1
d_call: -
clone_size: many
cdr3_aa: CASSPDRQETQYF
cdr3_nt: TGCGCCAGCAGCCCAGACAGGCAAGAGACCCAGTACTTC

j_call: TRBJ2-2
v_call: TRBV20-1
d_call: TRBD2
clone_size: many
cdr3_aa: CSARASGTTGELFF
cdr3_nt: TGCAGTGCTAGGGCCAGCGGGACGACCGGGGAGCTGTTTTTT

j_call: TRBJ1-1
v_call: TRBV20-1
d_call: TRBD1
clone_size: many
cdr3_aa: CSASSIRGQGTEAFF
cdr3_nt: TGCAGTGCTTCCTCAATCAGGGGGCAGGGCACTGAAGCTTTCTTT